The T cell receptor (beta chain) under discussion was sequenced for a study of T cell changes during pregnancy in multiple sclerosis. The CDR3 runs 15 residues. V lost 1 base, J lost 1 base, and 0 bases stayed unmatched. Per the germline V gene, CDR1 is SGHAT and CDR2 is FQDESV (reference sequence). Generated by immunoSEQ multiplex PCR, the TCRdb table keeps only in-frame clones and is missing some. The data show tens of thousands of clones, 90% seen once. The TCR sequence derives from a female donor in good health, enrolled as a control in a pregnancy study. The V gene is TRBV11-1, the J gene TRBJ1-5, with 8 bases matching TRBD1. Here the sequenced sample was peripheral blood, taken in the third trimester of pregnancy. The CDR3 spells CASSLGTGSNQPQHF. Written as DNA, the CDR3 is TGTGCCAGCAGCTTAGGGACAGGGAGCAATCAGCCCCAGCATTTT.